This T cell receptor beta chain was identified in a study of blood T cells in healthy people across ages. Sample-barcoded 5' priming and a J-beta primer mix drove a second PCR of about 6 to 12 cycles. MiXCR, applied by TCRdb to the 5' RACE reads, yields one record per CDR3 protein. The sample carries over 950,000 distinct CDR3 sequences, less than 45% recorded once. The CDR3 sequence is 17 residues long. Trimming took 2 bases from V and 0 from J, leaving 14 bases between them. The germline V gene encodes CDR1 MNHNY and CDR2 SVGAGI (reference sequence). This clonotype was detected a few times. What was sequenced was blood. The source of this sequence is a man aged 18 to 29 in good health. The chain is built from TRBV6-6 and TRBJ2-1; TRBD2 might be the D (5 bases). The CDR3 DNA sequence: TGTGCCAGCAGTTACGTCCCCGGGGTCAGCTCCTACAATGAGCAGTTCTTC. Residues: CASSYVPGVSSYNEQFF.